Listed here are 30 T cell receptor beta chains from one sample, sequenced in a study of cytomegalovirus exposure and HLA in healthy donors. Primers included in the PCR were 60 Vbeta and 13 Jbeta primers. Clones were sequenced by immunoSEQ multiplex PCR, and TCRdb holds only the in-frame ones, with some missing. The table records 100,000 to 150,000 clones, almost 80% of them present only once. Sample: PBMCs. These receptors were obtained from a female donor in good health and CMV-seronegative.

The CDR3 DNA is TGCGCCAGCAGCTTACTAGCGGGGAGCTCCTACAATGAGCAGTTCTTC. Protein: CASSLLAGSSYNEQFF. The rearrangement uses TRBV5-1 and TRBJ2-1, with 10 bases fitting TRBD2. CDR1 and CDR2 (germline): SGHRS, YFSETQ. The junction had 2 bases not matched to a gene; V was cut back by 2 bases and J by 0 bases. The CDR3 is 16 amino acids.

The chain combines TRBV19 with TRBJ2-3; D is ambiguous. Germline CDR1 LNHDA, CDR2 SQIVND (reference sequence). With 2 bases removed from V and 2 bases from J, the gap between germline ends came to 11 bases. The CDR3 is made up of 15 amino acids. The CDR3 sequence: CASSISRPYTDTQYF. The CDR3 region has the DNA TGTGCCAGTAGTATATCTCGCCCCTACACAGATACGCAGTATTTT. The full variable domain, its missing parts supplied by reference TRBV19 and TRBJ2-3, is DGGITQSPKYLFRKEGQNVTLSCEQNLNHDAMYWYRQDPGQGLRLIYYSQIVNDFQKGDIAEGYSVSREKKESFPLTVTSAQKNPTAFYLCASSISRPYTDTQYFGPGTRLTVL.

This clone has a single count. The chain uses TRBV28 and TRBJ2-3, with TRBD2 matching 10 bases. CDR3 size: 14 residues. V shed 4 bases and J 4 bases; nucleotides not matched to a gene: 2. Looked up from germline, CDR1 is MDHEN and CDR2 is SYDVKM. CDR3 in amino acids: CASSSSGSADTQYF. The CDR3 DNA reads as TGTGCCAGCAGTTCTAGCGGGAGTGCAGATACGCAGTATTTT. Drawing the rest from reference TRBV28 and TRBJ2-3, the complete variable domain is DVKVTQSSRYLVKRTGEKVFLECVQDMDHENMFWYRQDPGLGLRLIYFSYDVKMKEKGDIPEGYSVSREKKERFSLILESASTNQTSMYLCASSSSGSADTQYFGPGTRLTVL.

J is TRBJ2-7 and V is TRBV5-4; tentative D call: TRBD1 (6 bases). The germline gives CDR1 SGHNT, CDR2 YYREEE (reference sequence). V gave up 0 bases and J gave up 3 bases, with 13 bases separating them. The CDR3 extends over 15 amino acids. CDR3 sequence: CASSLGDRQVYEQYF. DNA for the CDR3: TGTGCCAGCAGCTTGGGAGACAGGCAAGTCTACGAGCAGTACTTC.

This chain uses TRBV5-4 with TRBJ2-7; 10 positions agree with TRBD2. The junction had 3 bases not matched to a gene; V was cut back by 7 bases and J by 2 bases. Germline-derived CDR1 and CDR2 are SGHNT and YYREEE (reference sequence). The CDR3 totals 13 residues. The DNA for the CDR3 is TGTGCCAGCGGCCTAGCGGGGGCCTACGAGCAGTACTTC. It is translated as CASGLAGAYEQYF.

The chain has TRBV4-2 and TRBJ1-6; 7 positions match TRBD1. This CDR3 has 15 amino acids. Germline CDR1 reads LGHNA; CDR2 reads YNFKEQ. V lost 1 base to trimming and J lost 7 bases; unmatched junction nucleotides: 4. CDR3 sequence reads: CASSQVDRVNSPLHF. DNA of the CDR3: TGTGCCAGCAGCCAAGTCGACAGGGTAAATTCACCCCTCCACTTT.

The chain joins TRBV6-1 to TRBJ2-7; D not certain. The V end was cut by 5 bases, the J end by 2 bases, with 7 bases between. The CDR3 runs to 12 residues. The germline V gene encodes CDR1 MNHNS and CDR2 SASEGT. The CDR3 DNA is TGTGCCAGCAGTCTCGACACCTACGAGCAGTACTTC. It translates to CASSLDTYEQYF.

The chain combines TRBV5-6 with TRBJ2-1; 13 bases align to TRBD2. V dropped 5 bases and J dropped 8; count of bases not matched to a gene: 7. From germline, CDR1 is SGHDT and CDR2 YYEEEE. The length of the CDR3 is 15 residues. CDR3 sequence: CASSAGTSGMYEQFF. The CDR3 nucleotides read TGTGCCAGCAGTGCCGGGACTAGCGGGATGTATGAGCAGTTCTTC. The complete variable domain, with remaining parts taken from reference TRBV5-6 and TRBJ2-1, reads DAGVTQSPTHLIKTRGQQVTLRCSPKSGHDTVSWYQQALGQGPQFIFQYYEEEERQRGNFPDRFSGHQFPNYSSELNVNALLLGDSALYLCASSAGTSGMYEQFFGPGTRLTVL.

V is TRBV7-3 and J is TRBJ2-6; D gene uncertain. The CDR3 is 17 residues long. Trimming shortened V by 5 bases and J by 2 bases, and 16 bases separated the two germline ends. The germline V gene has CDR1 SGHTA and CDR2 FQGTGA. The CDR3 sequence is CASSPRVSAAGANVLTF. The CDR3 nucleotides are TGTGCCAGCAGCCCACGCGTTTCGGCGGCTGGGGCCAACGTCCTGACTTTC.

This chain joins TRBV9 and TRBJ1-4; 7 nucleotides line up with TRBD1. V shed 5 bases and J 5 bases; nucleotides not matched to a gene: 6. The length of the CDR3 is 14 residues. Looked up from germline, CDR1 is SGDLS and CDR2 is YYNGEE. Here the CDR3 reads CASSTGQLNEKLFF. Written as DNA, the CDR3 is TGTGCCAGCAGTACGGGACAGCTCAATGAAAAACTGTTTTTT. The complete variable domain, with remaining parts taken from reference TRBV9 and TRBJ1-4, reads DSGVTQTPKHLITATGQRVTLRCSPRSGDLSVYWYQQSLDQGLQFLIQYYNGEERAKGNILERFSAQQFPDLHSELNLSSLELGDSALYFCASSTGQLNEKLFFGSGTQLSVL.

The gene calls are TRBV28 and TRBJ2-3, with D maybe TRBD2 (5 bases). Germline V gene data show CDR1 as MDHEN and CDR2 as SYDVKM. Trimming removed 6 bases from V and 3 bases from J, with 7 bases in between. The CDR3 has 12 amino acids. In DNA, the CDR3 is TGTGCCAGCAGAACGGGAACAGATACGCAGTATTTT. It encodes CASRTGTDTQYF. The whole variable domain, filled in from reference TRBV28 and TRBJ2-3, reads DVKVTQSSRYLVKRTGEKVFLECVQDMDHENMFWYRQDPGLGLRLIYFSYDVKMKEKGDIPEGYSVSREKKERFSLILESASTNQTSMYLCASRTGTDTQYFGPGTRLTVL.

The chain couples TRBV28 to TRBJ1-2, with TRBD1 as a possible D gene (5 bases). The V end was cut by 7 bases, the J end by 6 bases, with 12 bases between. Germline V lookup: CDR1 MDHEN, CDR2 SYDVKM. This CDR3 spans 12 amino acids. In DNA form, the CDR3 reads TGTGCCAGCATCGGGGGGGTCGATGGCTACACCTTC. Translated, it gives CASIGGVDGYTF.

This rearrangement joins TRBV4-3 to TRBJ2-2; the D gene is possibly TRBD1 (6 bases). CDR1 and CDR2 from the germline V gene are LGHNA and YSLEER. CDR3 length: 15 amino acids. V shed 0 bases and J shed 6 bases, with 11 bases lying between them. CDR3 coding DNA: TGCGCCAGCAGCCAAGAGACAGGTGTTGCCGGGGAGCTGTTTTTT. Translation: CASSQETGVAGELFF.

This chain links TRBV11-3 with TRBJ2-7; the match to TRBD2 covers 10 bases. CDR3 length equals 18 residues. Trimming took 1 base from V and 5 from J; bases not matched to a gene: 14. The germline CDR1 and CDR2 sequences are SGHNT and YENEEA. The CDR3, as DNA: TGTGCCAGCAGCTTAGGATTGGCTAGCGGGAGTCGTTCCGACGAGCAGTACTTC. It yields the protein CASSLGLASGSRSDEQYF.

The chain recombines TRBV27 with TRBJ2-7; 10 nucleotides match TRBD2. The germline V gene has CDR1 MNHEY and CDR2 SMNVEV (reference sequence). The CDR3 has 15 amino acids. The junction had 10 bases not matched to a gene; V was cut back by 4 bases and J by 7 bases. The CDR3 DNA reads as TGTGCCAGCAGTTCCAGACTAGCGGGTCCTAGAGAGCAGTACTTC. Its translation is CASSSRLAGPREQYF.

This chain connects TRBV18 to TRBJ1-1, with 8 nucleotides matching TRBD1. This CDR3 has 14 amino acids. Germline CDR1 is KGHSH and CDR2 is LQKENI. The junction had 4 bases not matched to a gene; V was cut back by 5 bases and J by 2 bases. CDR3 protein: CASSVDRVNTEAFF. Here the CDR3 DNA reads TGTGCCAGCTCAGTGGACAGGGTTAACACTGAAGCTTTCTTT.

This sequence joins TRBV9 and TRBJ1-3; D unclear. V lost 3 bases to trimming and J lost 0 bases, with 19 bases between them. The CDR3 is made up of 18 amino acids. Germline CDR1 SGDLS, CDR2 YYNGEE. The CDR3 nucleotides read TGTGCCAGCAGCGCGGAGGACGGAACATCGAACTCTGGAAACACCATATATTTT. Translating gives CASSAEDGTSNSGNTIYF.

The rearrangement joins TRBV4-1 to TRBJ2-7; 8 bases agree with TRBD2. The germline CDR1 and CDR2 sequences are MGHRA and YSYEKL. The junction had 2 bases not matched to a gene; V was cut back by 5 bases and J by 2 bases. The CDR3 spans 13 residues. The CDR3: CASSTAGAYEQYF. CDR3 DNA: TGCGCCAGCAGCACAGCGGGGGCCTACGAGCAGTACTTC.

This sequence joins TRBV7-9 and TRBJ1-2; TRBD1 aligns across 8 bases. V lost 3 bases and J lost 8; bases outside the gene matches: 11. Germline loops: CDR1 SEHNR, CDR2 FQNEAQ (reference sequence). The CDR3 is 15 amino acids. CDR3 nucleotides: TGTGCCAGCAGCTTTGACAGGGGCCGGGGCGAGGGCTACACCTTC. It translates to CASSFDRGRGEGYTF.

This sequence joins TRBV19 and TRBJ2-7; the match to TRBD2 covers 13 bases. CDR1 is LNHDA, CDR2 SQIVND, per germline (reference sequence). This CDR3 comprises 16 residues. The junction had 5 bases not matched to a gene; V was cut back by 3 bases and J by 3 bases. CDR3 nucleotide sequence: TGTGCCAGTAGTATCGGACTAGCGGGAGTAGGCTACGAGCAGTACTTC. This encodes CASSIGLAGVGYEQYF.

The chain uses TRBV11-1 and TRBJ2-5; 9 nucleotides align to TRBD2. The assigned J gene may be wrong: the sequence end matches TRBJ2-7 better. CDR3 length equals 16 residues. Germline CDR1 and CDR2: SGHAT and FQDESV (reference sequence). CDR3 sequence (DNA): TGTGCCAGCAGCTTAGTAAGCGGGAGGCCCTCCTACGAGCAGTACTTC. It encodes CASSLVSGRPSYEQYF.

The chain employs TRBV9 and TRBJ1-2, with 7 bases matching TRBD1. The ends lost 0 bases at V and 8 bases at J; junction bases unmatched: 7. CDR3 size: 14 residues. The V gene's germline CDR1 is SGDLS and CDR2 YYNGEE. The CDR3: CASSVGGGGKGYTF. The CDR3 bases are TGTGCCAGCAGCGTAGGAGGAGGGGGCAAAGGCTACACCTTC.

This chain connects TRBV2 to TRBJ1-3, with D maybe TRBD1 (5 bases). The CDR3 has 13 residues. Trimming cost V 7 bases and J 3 bases, with 10 bases left between them. CDR1 and CDR2 from the germline V gene are SNHLY and FYNNEI. In nucleotides, the CDR3 is TGTGCCAGCACCCAGGGCGGTGGAAACACCATATATTTT. Protein: CASTQGGGNTIYF.

V and J are TRBV6-5 and TRBJ2-2, with 11 bases fitting TRBD2. V trimming: 4 bases; J trimming: 6 bases; junction bases outside the gene matches: 4. The CDR3 loop spans 15 amino acids. Germline V CDR1 and CDR2: MNHEY, SVGAGI. The CDR3 region has the DNA TGTGCCAGCAGTTTACTAGCGGGAGAAGCCGGGGAGCTGTTTTTT. Amino acid sequence: CASSLLAGEAGELFF.

The chain carries TRBV11-1 and TRBJ1-2, with 10 bases matching TRBD1. There are 14 residues in the CDR3. Losses at the gene ends were 5 bases for V and 4 bases for J; bases not matched to a gene: 4. Germline V gene data show CDR1 as SGHAT and CDR2 as FQDESV (reference sequence). CDR3 region: CASSAGQGRYGYTF. For the CDR3, the DNA is TGTGCCAGCAGCGCGGGACAGGGGCGCTATGGCTACACCTTC.

The J gene is TRBJ1-6, the V gene TRBV4-3, with D perhaps matching TRBD1 (5 bases). The CDR3 totals 12 residues. Germline values: CDR1 LGHNA, CDR2 YSLEER. V was pared by 3 bases and J by 14 bases, with 11 bases between. CDR3 nucleotides: TGCGCCAGCAGCCAGGGGCCTGGGACCCTCCACTTT. This gives the protein CASSQGPGTLHF.

The CDR3 loop is CASSLWKGGTDTQYF. CDR3 nucleotide sequence: TGTGCCAGCAGCTTGTGGAAAGGGGGCACAGATACGCAGTATTTT. The chain employs TRBV5-6 and TRBJ2-3; tentatively, D is TRBD1 (5 bases). V was clipped by 1 base and J by 1 base, with 10 bases between them. CDR3 size: 15 residues. Germline V gene lookup returns CDR1 SGHDT and CDR2 YYEEEE.

The chain is built from TRBV6-5 and TRBJ1-4; 7 bases agree with TRBD1. The J segment lost 4 bases and the V segment lost 0 bases, leaving 2 bases of the junction unmatched. Germline CDR1 reads MNHEY; CDR2 reads SVGAGI. CDR3 length: 15 amino acids. DNA for the CDR3: TGTGCCAGCAGTTACTCGAACAGGGGTAATGAAAAACTGTTTTTT. Protein sequence: CASSYSNRGNEKLFF.

This clone was seen a few times. This sequence joins TRBV5-1 and TRBJ2-5; D is undetermined. Germline V gene lookup returns CDR1 SGHRS and CDR2 YFSETQ. CDR3 length: 12 amino acids. V was cut by 2 bases and J by 1 base, with 3 bases left in between. The CDR3 DNA reads as TGCGCCAGCAGCTTAGCCCAAGAGACCCAGTACTTC. It yields the protein CASSLAQETQYF. The complete variable domain, with remaining parts taken from reference TRBV5-1 and TRBJ2-5, reads KAGVTQTPRYLIKTRGQQVTLSCSPISGHRSVSWYQQTPGQGLQFLFEYFSETQRNKGNFPGRFSGRQFSNSRSEMNVSTLELGDSALYLCASSLAQETQYFGPGTRLLVL.

The chain has TRBV5-1 and TRBJ2-1; 12 nucleotides line up with TRBD2. This CDR3 has 16 residues. Germline loops: CDR1 SGHRS, CDR2 YFSETQ. The junction had 7 bases not matched to a gene; V was cut back by 7 bases and J by 2 bases. For the CDR3, the DNA is TGCGCCAGCGAACCACTAGCGGGAGGCGCCTACAATGAGCAGTTCTTC. Its protein product is CASEPLAGGAYNEQFF.